The rows below give T cell receptor beta chains drawn from one sample of a study of glioma-infiltrating T cells. A single record per CDR3 protein comes from TCRdb applying MiXCR to the multiplex PCR reads. The sample carries about 140,000 distinct CDR3 sequences, 39% recorded once. The sample consisted of glioma tissue, nonneoplastic brain tissue, or PBMCs (not recorded which). Receptor source: a human donor with low-grade glioma or glioblastoma, undergoing nonglioma brain surgery, or in good health (not recorded which). The CDR3 runs from the conserved cysteine through the conserved F or W. The D gene is left open where the match is weak. Some rows mark clone size as missing; the rest say once, few, many or name a class of expanded clone.

D gene | J gene | clone size | V gene | CDR3 protein | CDR3 DNA
NA | TRBJ2-5 | once | TRBV2 | CASSPTRFVETQYF | TGTGCCAGCAGCCCAACTAGGTTTGTGGAGACCCAGTACTTC
TRBD1 | TRBJ1-1 | NA | TRBV4-1 | CASSRSGTALNTEAFF | TGCGCCAGCAGCCGAAGTGGGACAGCCCTGAACACTGAAGCTTTCTTT
TRBD2 | TRBJ2-5 | NA | TRBV7-2 | CSSSLSTSGLLQTQYF | TGTTCCAGCAGCTTAAGTACTAGCGGTCTTTTACAGACCCAGTACTTC
NA | TRBJ1-5 | NA | TRBV20-1 | CSAKDGNQPQHF | TGCAGTGCTAAGGACGGCAATCAGCCCCAGCATTTT
NA | TRBJ1-6 | NA | TRBV28 | CASGVYTTDSSPLHF | TGTGCCAGCGGAGTTTATACCACGGACAGTTCACCCCTCCACTTT
NA | TRBJ2-6 | few | TRBV7-9 | CASSLGQGTGANVLTF | TGTGCCAGCAGCTTAGGTCAGGGGACCGGGGCCAACGTCCTGACTTTC
NA | TRBJ2-7 | few | TRBV15 | CATSRDLELYEQYF | TGTGCCACCAGCAGAGATCTCGAGTTGTACGAGCAGTACTTC
NA | TRBJ2-7 | few | TRBV6-1 | CASRGNGAYEQYF | TGTGCCAGCAGAGGAAACGGCGCCTACGAGCAGTACTTC
NA | TRBJ2-1 | NA | TRBV10-3 | CAIIESVEGYNEQFF | TGTGCCATCATTGAGTCGGTCGAGGGCTACAATGAGCAGTTCTTC
NA | TRBJ1-6 | NA | TRBV4-1 | CASSQAVRSPLHF | TGCGCCAGCAGCCAAGCCGTACGGTCACCCCTCCACTTT
TRBD1 | TRBJ2-5 | few | TRBV10-3 | CAISPGQGHQETQYF | TGTGCCATCAGTCCCGGACAGGGACACCAAGAGACCCAGTACTTC
TRBD2 | TRBJ2-1 | NA | TRBV20-1 | CSATKREIDYNEQFF | TGCAGTGCTACCAAGCGGGAGATCGACTACAATGAGCAGTTCTTC
NA | TRBJ2-3 | NA | TRBV20-1 | CSAREAILDTQYF | TGCAGTGCTAGAGAGGCAATCTTGGATACGCAGTATTTT
NA | TRBJ1-5 | NA | TRBV4-2 | CASSQEGGSNQPQHF | TGTGCCAGCAGCCAAGAAGGGGGAAGCAATCAGCCCCAGCATTTT
TRBD2 | TRBJ2-3 | many | TRBV27 | CASSPRTSGSTDTQYF | TGTGCCAGCAGTCCCAGGACTAGCGGTAGTACAGATACGCAGTATTTT
NA | TRBJ1-2 | NA | TRBV4-1 | CASSQDGENGYTF | TGCGCCAGCAGCCAAGACGGGGAGAATGGCTACACCTTC
TRBD1 | TRBJ2-1 | few | TRBV6-1 | CASSEIGTGTNEQFF | TGTGCCAGCAGTGAAATAGGGACAGGGACAAATGAGCAGTTCTTC
TRBD1 | TRBJ2-7 | NA | TRBV27 | CASSATGVEEQYF | TGTGCCAGCAGTGCGACAGGGGTGGAGGAGCAGTACTTC
NA | TRBJ1-2 | NA | TRBV6-1 | CASTQNYCYTF | TGTGCCAGCACCCAAAACTATTGCTACACCTTC
NA | TRBJ2-2 | few | TRBV10-2 | CASSDPVRELFF | TGCGCCAGCAGTGACCCTGTGAGGGAGCTGTTTTTT
NA | TRBJ1-5 | NA | TRBV6-1 | CASSEEGSVKPQHF | TGTGCCAGCAGTGAAGAGGGCAGCGTAAAGCCCCAGCATTTT
TRBD1 | TRBJ2-3 | few | TRBV7-9 | CASSLGDREKDTQYF | TGTGCCAGCAGCTTAGGAGACAGGGAGAAAGATACGCAGTATTTT
TRBD1 | TRBJ1-4 | NA | TRBV2 | CASSQYRGTNEKLFF | TGTGCCAGCAGTCAATACAGGGGCACTAATGAAAAACTGTTTTTT
TRBD1 | TRBJ1-5 | few | TRBV2 | CASGRQGIQPQHF | TGTGCCAGCGGTAGACAGGGAATTCAGCCCCAGCATTTT
TRBD1 | TRBJ2-7 | NA | TRBV6-2/TRBV6-3 | CASTAPGQGYEQYF | TGTGCCAGCACTGCCCCGGGACAGGGTTACGAGCAGTACTTC
NA | TRBJ1-6 | NA | TRBV7-2 | CARSFHQSLHF | TGTGCCCGCAGCTTCCACCAATCCCTCCACTTT
TRBD2 | TRBJ2-5 | NA | TRBV20-1 | CSAVAGGRETQYF | TGCAGTGCTGTAGCGGGGGGGCGTGAGACCCAGTACTTC
NA | TRBJ1-1 | NA | TRBV20-1 | CSAKLNTEAFF | TGCAGTGCTAAACTCAACACTGAAGCTTTCTTT
NA | TRBJ2-1 | many | TRBV6-6 | CASSYGGAVEQFF | TGTGCCAGCAGTTACGGGGGGGCGGTTGAGCAGTTCTTC
NA | TRBJ2-6 | NA | TRBV2 | CASRTNSGANVLTF | TGTGCCAGCAGAACTAACTCTGGGGCCAACGTCCTGACTTTC
NA | TRBJ1-6 | NA | TRBV2 | CASSEIANSPLHF | TGTGCCAGCAGTGAGATAGCGAATTCACCCCTCCACTTT
NA | TRBJ1-4 | NA | TRBV15 | CATSRVQGEKLFF | TGTGCCACCAGCAGAGTGCAGGGTGAAAAACTGTTTTTT
NA | TRBJ2-7 | NA | TRBV7-2 | CASSPYWGGTSYEQYF | TGTGCCAGCAGCCCCTACTGGGGCGGGACCTCCTACGAGCAGTACTTC
NA | TRBJ1-5 | NA | TRBV20-1 | CSARDSSGGAGTDTQHF | TGCAGTGCTAGAGACAGTAGCGGGGGGGCCGGCACAGATACGCAGCATTTT
TRBD1 | TRBJ1-6 | once | TRBV27 | CVSSLRGQLNSPLHF | TGTGTCAGCAGCCTGAGGGGACAGCTTAATTCACCCCTCCACTTT
NA | TRBJ1-3 | few | TRBV7-9 | CASSLPGNTIYF | TGTGCCAGCAGCTTACCTGGAAACACCATATATTTT
TRBD2 | TRBJ2-7 | NA | TRBV27 | CASSRLAGELLSYEQYF | TGTGCCAGCAGTCGACTAGCGGGAGAGCTCCTCTCCTACGAGCAGTACTTC
NA | TRBJ1-6 | NA | TRBV6-1 | CARTRDIQPPLHF | TGTGCCAGAACGCGAGACATTCAGCCACCCCTCCACTTT
NA | TRBJ1-5 | NA | TRBV4-1 | CASSQDMGGGQPQHF | TGCGCCAGCAGCCAAGATATGGGTGGCGGTCAGCCCCAGCATTTT
NA | TRBJ2-2 | few | TRBV12-3/TRBV12-4 | CASSPPGELFF | TGTGCCAGCAGCCCCCCCGGGGAGCTGTTTTTT
NA | TRBJ1-6 | few | TRBV20-1 | CSARGGNGYNSPLHF | TGCAGTGCTCGAGGGGGTAACGGCTATAATTCACCCCTCCACTTT
TRBD2 | TRBJ2-7 | few | TRBV7-2 | CASSPGLVDEQYF | TGTGCCAGCAGCCCCGGACTAGTCGATGAGCAGTACTTC
TRBD1 | TRBJ2-7 | NA | TRBV6-1 | CATTDRATYEQYF | TGTGCCACCACGGACAGGGCGACCTACGAGCAGTACTTC
NA | TRBJ2-3 | once | TRBV2 | CASSTRGSADTQYF | TGTGCCAGCAGTACAAGAGGGAGCGCAGATACGCAGTATTTT
TRBD1 | TRBJ2-3 | NA | TRBV10-3 | CAIKRQGSTDTQYF | TGTGCCATCAAGAGACAGGGTAGCACAGATACGCAGTATTTT
TRBD2 | TRBJ2-1 | NA | TRBV7-9 | CASSGVLAGGPGYNEQFF | TGTGCCAGCAGCGGAGTCCTAGCGGGAGGGCCCGGGTACAATGAGCAGTTCTTC
TRBD2 | TRBJ2-7 | NA | TRBV19 | CASSLGRSTYEQYF | TGTGCCAGTAGTCTCGGGAGGAGTACCTACGAGCAGTACTTC
TRBD2 | TRBJ2-3 | few | TRBV27 | CASRTVAGGFTDTQYF | TGTGCCAGCAGGACCGTAGCGGGGGGGTTCACAGATACGCAGTATTTT
NA | TRBJ1-1 | many | TRBV6-6 | CASSYVETEAFF | TGTGCCAGCAGTTACGTGGAGACTGAAGCTTTCTTT
NA | TRBJ1-5 | NA | TRBV28 | CASSPRKRNQPQHF | TGTGCCAGCAGCCCACGGAAACGCAATCAGCCCCAGCATTTT
NA | TRBJ2-7 | NA | TRBV20-1 | CIAPTANSYEQYF | TGCATTGCCCCGACTGCAAATTCCTACGAGCAGTACTTC
TRBD2 | TRBJ2-3 | few | TRBV6-1 | CASRGLAGYRDTQYF | TGTGCCAGCAGGGGACTAGCGGGATATCGAGATACGCAGTATTTT
TRBD1 | TRBJ1-1 | NA | TRBV28 | CASSLYGQGGIGTTEAFF | TGTGCCAGCAGTTTATACGGACAGGGGGGGATTGGGACCACTGAAGCTTTCTTT